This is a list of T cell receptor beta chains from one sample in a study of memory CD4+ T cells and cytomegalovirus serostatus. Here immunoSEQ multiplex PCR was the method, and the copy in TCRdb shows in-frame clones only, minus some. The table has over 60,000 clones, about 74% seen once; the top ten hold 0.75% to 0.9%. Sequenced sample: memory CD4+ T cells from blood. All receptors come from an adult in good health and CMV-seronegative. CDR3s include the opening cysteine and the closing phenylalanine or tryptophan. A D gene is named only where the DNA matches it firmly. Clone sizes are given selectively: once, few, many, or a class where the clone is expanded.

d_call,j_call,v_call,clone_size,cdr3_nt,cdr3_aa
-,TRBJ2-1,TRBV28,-,TGTGCCAGCAGTGGGGGCTACAATGAGCAGTTCTTC,CASSGGYNEQFF
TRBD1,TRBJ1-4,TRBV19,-,TGTGCCAGCGCCCTGGGAAGGGGGCTGTCTGAAAAACTGTTTTTT,CASALGRGLSEKLFF
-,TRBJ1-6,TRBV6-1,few,TGTGCCAGCAGTGTACAGGGACCCCGTAGCAGCAATTCACCCCTCCACTTT,CASSVQGPRSSNSPLHF
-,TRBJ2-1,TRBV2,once,TGTGCCAGCAGTGATTCTGGGTGGCGGGGAAGGAATGAGCAGTTCTTC,CASSDSGWRGRNEQFF
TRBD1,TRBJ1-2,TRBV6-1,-,TGTGCCAGCAGTGAACGCCGGGACAGCTATGGCTACACCTTC,CASSERRDSYGYTF
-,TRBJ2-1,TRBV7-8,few,TGTGCCAGCAGCGTCATGCCCGGGACACAGAGCGGGCAGTTCTTC,CASSVMPGTQSGQFF
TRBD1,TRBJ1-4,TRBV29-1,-,TGCAGCGTAAGGGACAGCGGTAATGAAAAACTGTTTTTT,CSVRDSGNEKLFF
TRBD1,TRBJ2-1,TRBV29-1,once,TGCAGCGCTAGGGGGGGACGGGACAGGGTCTTCAATGAGCAGTTCTTC,CSARGGRDRVFNEQFF
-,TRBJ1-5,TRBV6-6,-,TGTGCCAGCAAGAGGGACCGAAGGGTGAGCAATCAGCCCCAGCATTTT,CASKRDRRVSNQPQHF
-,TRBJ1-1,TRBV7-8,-,TGTGCCAGCAGCACCCGTGGGGGGCCGAGCACTGAAGCTTTCTTT,CASSTRGGPSTEAFF
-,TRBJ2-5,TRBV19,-,TGTGCCAGTAGTATGACTCAGGGGAGGGAGACCCAGTACTTC,CASSMTQGRETQYF
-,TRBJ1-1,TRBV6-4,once,TGTGCCAGCAGAAGGACGGGGAACACTGAAGCTTTCTTT,CASRRTGNTEAFF
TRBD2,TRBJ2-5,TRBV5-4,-,TGTGCCAGCAGCTCCCGGGGACTAGGCCAAGAGACCCAGTACTTC,CASSSRGLGQETQYF
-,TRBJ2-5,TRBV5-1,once,TGCGCCAGCAGCTTGGGAGGTGACGGGGTAGGGGAGACCCAGTACTTC,CASSLGGDGVGETQYF
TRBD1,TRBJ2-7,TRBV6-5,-,TGTGCCAGCAGTTATTGGGGACAGGGGAAGGGCGAGCAGTACTTC,CASSYWGQGKGEQYF
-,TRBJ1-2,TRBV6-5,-,TGTGCCAGCAGTACACCGGGGGGCTATGGCTACACCTTC,CASSTPGGYGYTF
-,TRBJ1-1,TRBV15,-,TGTGCCACCAGCCCCCCCGGGGGGCGGTTCACTGAAGCTTTCTTT,CATSPPGGRFTEAFF
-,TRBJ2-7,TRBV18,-,TGTGCCAGCTCACCACCGGGGGCAGAATCCTACGAGCAGTACTTC,CASSPPGAESYEQYF
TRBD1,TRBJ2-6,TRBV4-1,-,TGCGCCAGCAGCCAAGATGGGCAGGGGGCCTCTGGGGCCAACGTCCTGACTTTC,CASSQDGQGASGANVLTF
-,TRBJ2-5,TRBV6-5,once,TGTGCCAGCAGTCTCGGACGGCAAGGGGGGGGGACCCAGTACTTC,CASSLGRQGGGTQYF
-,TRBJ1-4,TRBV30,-,TGTGCCTGGAGTGATGGGCGCGAAGGTGAAAAACTGTTTTTT,CAWSDGREGEKLFF
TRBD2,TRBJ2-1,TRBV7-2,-,TGTGCCAGCAGCTCTAGCGGGCGAGCCTACAATGAGCAGTTCTTC,CASSSSGRAYNEQFF
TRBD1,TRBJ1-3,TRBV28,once,TGTGCCAGCAGTTTATTAGTAGGGACAGGGGGCTCTGGAAACACCATATATTTT,CASSLLVGTGGSGNTIYF
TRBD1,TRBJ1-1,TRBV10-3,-,TGTGCCATCCGGGACAGCATCATAGGCACTGAAGCTTTCTTT,CAIRDSIIGTEAFF
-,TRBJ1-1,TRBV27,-,TGTGCCAGCAGTTTAAGTCAGGGAATCACTGAAGCTTTCTTT,CASSLSQGITEAFF
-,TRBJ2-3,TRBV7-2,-,TGTGCCAGCAGCTCCAGGACTAGCACAGATACGCAGTATTTT,CASSSRTSTDTQYF
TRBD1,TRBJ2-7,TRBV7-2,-,TGTGCCAGCAGCTTAGAAGAGACAGGGGGTTTCTCCTACGAGCAGTACTTC,CASSLEETGGFSYEQYF
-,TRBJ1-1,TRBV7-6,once,TGTGCCAGCAGCTTAAGCCCACCGGCTTCGCGCACTGAAGCTTTCTTT,CASSLSPPASRTEAFF
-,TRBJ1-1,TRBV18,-,TGTGCCAGCTCACCAATGGGAAATGAAGCTTTCTTT,CASSPMGNEAFF
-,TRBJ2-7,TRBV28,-,TGTGCCAGCAGACGATCACGGGTCGCGCTATCCTACGAGCAGTACTTC,CASRRSRVALSYEQYF
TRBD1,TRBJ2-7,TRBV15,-,TGTGCCACCAGCAGAGATCTGGGTGAGGGACAGGGGTTTCGGTACTTC,CATSRDLGEGQGFRYF